Below, 2 T cell receptor beta chains from the same sample are listed, as sequenced in a study of Ad26.COV2.S vaccination and SARS-CoV-2 variants. TCRdb's copy holds only in-frame clones and misses some; the assay was immunoSEQ multiplex PCR. The sample has 300,000 to 400,000 clones, roughly 86% seen once. Treatment described: about 20 received Ad26.COV2.S at low or high dose, single or two shots; about 5 received placebo; per-sample allocation not given. Specimen acquisition occurred on day 63 following the initial vaccine or placebo injection. Specimen: peripheral blood, collected in a trial of Ad26.COV2.S vaccine versus placebo. These TCRs come from a person aged 18 to 65 who received the Ad26.COV2.S COVID-19 vaccine or a placebo.

V usage is TRBV29-1 and J usage is TRBJ1-2, with 7 bases fitting TRBD1. Germline V gene sequence: CDR1 SQVTM, CDR2 ANQGSEA. V was clipped by 7 bases and J by 0 bases; unmatched bases: 5. This CDR3 has 13 residues. DNA for the CDR3: TGCAGCGGGGCGACAGGGCCTAACTATGGCTACACCTTC. Translated, it gives CSGATGPNYGYTF.

Comment on this clone: A junction boundary mismatches the germline segment, possibly from a read error. V gene TRBV10-3 combines with J gene TRBJ2-5; D gene uncertain. The CDR3 runs 14 residues. Germline V gene data show CDR1 as ENHRY and CDR2 as SYGVKD. This CDR3 reads CAISAAMNQETQYF. The DNA for the CDR3 is TGTGCCATCAGTGCGGCCATGAACCAGGAGACCCAGTACTTC.